The present entry profiles one TCR beta chain with its context. This CDR3 has 16 amino acids. V was pared by 2 bases and J by 3 bases, with 7 bases of the junction left unmatched. Per the germline V gene, CDR1 is SGHAT and CDR2 is FQNNGV. These data are taken from a study of OX40 agonist ivuxolimab in advanced cancers. Looking at the study overall: Mean age around 60 years, range about 23 to 80; 82.7% male.

Libraries were prepared by immunoSEQ multiplex PCR; TCRdb keeps only in-frame clonotypes and omits some of them. Of 98,000 or so clones listed, roughly nine tenths are singletons. The sequenced sample was CD4+ or CD8+ T cells sorted from blood, obtained in a trial of the OX40 agonist ivuxolimab. This chain uses TRBV11-2 with TRBJ2-7, with 10 bases aligning to TRBD1. The clonotype originates from an adult with an advanced solid tumor such as melanoma, head and neck, liver or kidney cancer. The CDR3 is CASSLIPGQGNYEQYF. CDR3 in DNA: TGTGCCAGCAGCTTAATCCCGGGACAGGGGAACTACGAGCAGTACTTC. Combining the CDR3 with reference TRBV11-2 and TRBJ2-7 gives the whole variable domain EAGVAQSPRYKIIEKRQSVAFWCNPISGHATLYWYQQILGQGPKLLIQFQNNGVVDDSQLPKDRFSAERLKGVDSTLKIQPAKLEDSAVYLCASSLIPGQGNYEQYFGPGTRLTVT.